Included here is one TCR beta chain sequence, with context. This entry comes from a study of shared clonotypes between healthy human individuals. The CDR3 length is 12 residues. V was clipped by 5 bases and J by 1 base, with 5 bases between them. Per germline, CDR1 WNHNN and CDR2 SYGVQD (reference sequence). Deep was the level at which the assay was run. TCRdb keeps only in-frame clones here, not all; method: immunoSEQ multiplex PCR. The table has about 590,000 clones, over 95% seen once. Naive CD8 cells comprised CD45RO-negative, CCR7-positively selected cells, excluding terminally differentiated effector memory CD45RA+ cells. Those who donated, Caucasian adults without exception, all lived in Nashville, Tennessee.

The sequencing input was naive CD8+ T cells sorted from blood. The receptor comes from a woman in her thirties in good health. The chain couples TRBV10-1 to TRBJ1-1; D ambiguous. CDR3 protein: CASSPGNTEAFF. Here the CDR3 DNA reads TGCGCCAGCAGTCCGGGGAACACTGAAGCTTTCTTT.